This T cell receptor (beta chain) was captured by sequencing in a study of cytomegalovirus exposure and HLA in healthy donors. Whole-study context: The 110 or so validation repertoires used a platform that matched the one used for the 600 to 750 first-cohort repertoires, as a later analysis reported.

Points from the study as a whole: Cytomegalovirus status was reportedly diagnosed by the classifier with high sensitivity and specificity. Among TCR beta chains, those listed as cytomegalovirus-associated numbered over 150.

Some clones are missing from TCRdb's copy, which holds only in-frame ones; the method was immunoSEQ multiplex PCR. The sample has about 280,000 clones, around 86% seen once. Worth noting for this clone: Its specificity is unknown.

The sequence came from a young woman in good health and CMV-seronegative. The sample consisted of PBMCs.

As DNA, the CDR3 is TGTGCCAGCAGCGCCTCGGGGGGGGCGTCTGGAAACACCATATATTTT. Translating it yields CASSASGGASGNTIYF. V usage is TRBV9 and J usage is TRBJ1-3; D may be TRBD1 (6 bases). V was cut by 3 bases and J by 1 base, with 14 bases left in between. Germline V gene data show CDR1 as SGDLS and CDR2 as YYNGEE. The CDR3 has 16 amino acids. Based on the CDR3 plus reference TRBV9 and TRBJ1-3, the full variable domain is DSGVTQTPKHLITATGQRVTLRCSPRSGDLSVYWYQQSLDQGLQFLIQYYNGEERAKGNILERFSAQQFPDLHSELNLSSLELGDSALYFCASSASGGASGNTIYFGEGSWLTVV.